The clone carrying this TCR beta chain was observed once. Antigen specificity is unknown. The CDR3 sequence is 13 residues long. After removal of 3 bases from V and 10 bases from J, the junction contained 8 bases not matched to a gene. Germline-derived CDR1 and CDR2 are GTSNPN and SVGIG (reference sequence). Profiled with immunoSEQ multiplex PCR; TCRdb holds only in-frame clones, not every one. This table has tens of thousands of clones, approximately 88% appearing once. This record belongs to a study of cytomegalovirus exposure and HLA in healthy donors. Looking at the study overall: A later analysis reported the same platform for the roughly 120 validation repertoires and the 500 to 750 first-cohort repertoires.

Study conclusions and caveats: Researchers catalogued roughly 170 TCR beta chains as cytomegalovirus-associated. Most TCR sequences were rare, but some public TCRs occurred in many donors. The TCR clusters that emerged in the first cohort tended, a later analysis found, to co-occur in the 95 to 150 validation repertoires.

Sequencing was performed on PBMCs. The sequence derives from a woman between 18 and 29 years old in good health and CMV-seropositive. The chain joins TRBV30 to TRBJ2-3; 9 bases are shared with TRBD2. Here the CDR3 reads CAWRGGGARSQYF. CDR3 nucleotides: TGTGCCTGGAGAGGCGGGGGGGCAAGGTCGCAGTATTTT.